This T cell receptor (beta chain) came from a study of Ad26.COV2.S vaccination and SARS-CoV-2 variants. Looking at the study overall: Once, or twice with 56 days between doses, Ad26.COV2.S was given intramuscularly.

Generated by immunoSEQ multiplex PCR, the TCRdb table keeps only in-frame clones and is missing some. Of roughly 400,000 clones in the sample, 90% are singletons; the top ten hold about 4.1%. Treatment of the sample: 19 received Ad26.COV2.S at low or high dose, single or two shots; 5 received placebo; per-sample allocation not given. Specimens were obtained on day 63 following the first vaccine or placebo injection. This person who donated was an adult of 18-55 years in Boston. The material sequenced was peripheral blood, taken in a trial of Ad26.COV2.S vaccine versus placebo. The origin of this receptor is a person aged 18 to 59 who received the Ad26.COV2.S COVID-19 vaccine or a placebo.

CDR3: CASRPTSGRGYNEQFF. DNA of the CDR3: TGTGCCAGCAGGCCGACTAGCGGGAGGGGGTACAATGAGCAGTTCTTC. This chain joins TRBV28 and TRBJ2-1; 14 bases are shared with TRBD2. CDR1 and CDR2 from the germline V gene are MDHEN and SYDVKM. The V segment lost 6 bases and the J segment 4 bases; nucleotides outside the gene matches: 5. The CDR3 totals 16 residues.